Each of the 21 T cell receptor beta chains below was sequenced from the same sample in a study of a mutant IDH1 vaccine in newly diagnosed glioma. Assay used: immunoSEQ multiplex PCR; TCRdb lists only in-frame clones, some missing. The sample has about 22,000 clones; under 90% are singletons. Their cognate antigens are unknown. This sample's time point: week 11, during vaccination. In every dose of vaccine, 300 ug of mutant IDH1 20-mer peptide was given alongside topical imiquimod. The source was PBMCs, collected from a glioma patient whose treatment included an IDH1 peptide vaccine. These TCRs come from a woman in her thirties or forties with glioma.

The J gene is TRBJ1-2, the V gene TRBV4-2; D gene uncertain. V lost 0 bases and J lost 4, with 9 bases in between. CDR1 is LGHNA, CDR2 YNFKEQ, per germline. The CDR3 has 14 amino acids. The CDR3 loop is CASSQDTKVYGYTF. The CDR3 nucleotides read TGTGCCAGCAGCCAAGATACGAAGGTCTATGGCTACACCTTC.

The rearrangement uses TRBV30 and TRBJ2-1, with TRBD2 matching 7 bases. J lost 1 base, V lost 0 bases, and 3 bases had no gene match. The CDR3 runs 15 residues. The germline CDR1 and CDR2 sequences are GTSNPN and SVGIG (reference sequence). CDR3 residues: CAWSVAGASYNEQFF. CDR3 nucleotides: TGTGCCTGGAGTGTTGCGGGAGCATCCTACAATGAGCAGTTCTTC.

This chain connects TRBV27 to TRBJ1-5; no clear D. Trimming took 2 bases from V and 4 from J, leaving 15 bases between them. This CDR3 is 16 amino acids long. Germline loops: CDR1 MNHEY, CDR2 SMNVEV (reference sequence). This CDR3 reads CASSLQASGVNQPQHF. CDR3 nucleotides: TGTGCCAGCAGTTTACAGGCCAGCGGGGTAAATCAGCCCCAGCATTTT.

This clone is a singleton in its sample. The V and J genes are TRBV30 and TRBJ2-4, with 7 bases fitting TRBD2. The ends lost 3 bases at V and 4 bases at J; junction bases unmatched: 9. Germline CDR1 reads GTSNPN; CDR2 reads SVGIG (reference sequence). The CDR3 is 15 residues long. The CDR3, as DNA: TGTGCCTGGAGCGATAGCGGGTGGGGAAAAAACATTCAGTACTTC. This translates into CAWSDSGWGKNIQYF.

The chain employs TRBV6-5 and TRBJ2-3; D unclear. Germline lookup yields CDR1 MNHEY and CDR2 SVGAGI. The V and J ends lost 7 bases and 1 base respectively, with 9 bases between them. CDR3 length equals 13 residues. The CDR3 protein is CASTPSRTDTQYF. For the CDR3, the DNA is TGTGCCAGCACCCCATCGCGCACAGATACGCAGTATTTT.

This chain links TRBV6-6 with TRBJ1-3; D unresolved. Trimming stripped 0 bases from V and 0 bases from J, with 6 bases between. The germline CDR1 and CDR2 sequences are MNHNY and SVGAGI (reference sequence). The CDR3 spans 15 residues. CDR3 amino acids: CASSYSISSGNTIYF. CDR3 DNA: TGTGCCAGCAGTTACTCGATCAGCTCTGGAAACACCATATATTTT.

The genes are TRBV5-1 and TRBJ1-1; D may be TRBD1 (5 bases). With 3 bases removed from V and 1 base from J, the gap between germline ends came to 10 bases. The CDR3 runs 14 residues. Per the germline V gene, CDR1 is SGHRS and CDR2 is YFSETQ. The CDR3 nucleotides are TGCGCCAGCAGCTCGGTAGGGGCGAACACTGAAGCTTTCTTT. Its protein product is CASSSVGANTEAFF.

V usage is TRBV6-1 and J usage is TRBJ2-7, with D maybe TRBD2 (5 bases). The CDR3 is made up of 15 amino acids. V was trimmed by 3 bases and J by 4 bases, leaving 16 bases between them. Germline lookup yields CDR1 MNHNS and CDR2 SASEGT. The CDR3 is CASSENRGRLYEQYF. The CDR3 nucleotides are TGTGCCAGCAGTGAGAACCGGGGAAGGTTGTACGAGCAGTACTTC.

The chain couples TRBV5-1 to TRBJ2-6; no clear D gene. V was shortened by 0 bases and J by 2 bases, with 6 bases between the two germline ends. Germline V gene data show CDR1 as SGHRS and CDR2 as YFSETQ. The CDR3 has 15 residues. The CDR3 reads CASSLGPPGANVLTF. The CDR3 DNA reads TGCGCCAGCAGCTTGGGTCCCCCTGGGGCCAACGTCCTGACTTTC.

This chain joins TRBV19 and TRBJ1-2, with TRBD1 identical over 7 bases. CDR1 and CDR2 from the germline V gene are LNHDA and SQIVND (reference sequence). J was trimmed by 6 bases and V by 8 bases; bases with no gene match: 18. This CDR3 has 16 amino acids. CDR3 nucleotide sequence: TGTGCCAGTGACCGCGGGACAGTCCTTTCCCCCCATGGCTACACCTTC. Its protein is CASDRGTVLSPHGYTF. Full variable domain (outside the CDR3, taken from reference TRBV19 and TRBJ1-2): DGGITQSPKYLFRKEGQNVTLSCEQNLNHDAMYWYRQDPGQGLRLIYYSQIVNDFQKGDIAEGYSVSREKKESFPLTVTSAQKNPTAFYLCASDRGTVLSPHGYTFGSGTRLTVV.

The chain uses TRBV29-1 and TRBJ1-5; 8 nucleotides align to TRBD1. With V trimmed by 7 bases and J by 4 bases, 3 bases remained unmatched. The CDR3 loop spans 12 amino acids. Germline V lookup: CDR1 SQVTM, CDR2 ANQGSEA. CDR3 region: CSARTGNQPQHF. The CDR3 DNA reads TGCAGCGCCCGGACAGGGAATCAGCCCCAGCATTTT.

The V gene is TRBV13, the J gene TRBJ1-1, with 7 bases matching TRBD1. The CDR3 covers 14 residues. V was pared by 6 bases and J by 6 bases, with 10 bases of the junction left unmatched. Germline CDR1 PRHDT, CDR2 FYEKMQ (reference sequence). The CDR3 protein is CASRRGSGTAEAFF. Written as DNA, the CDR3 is TGTGCCAGCAGACGGGGCTCCGGGACAGCTGAAGCTTTCTTT.

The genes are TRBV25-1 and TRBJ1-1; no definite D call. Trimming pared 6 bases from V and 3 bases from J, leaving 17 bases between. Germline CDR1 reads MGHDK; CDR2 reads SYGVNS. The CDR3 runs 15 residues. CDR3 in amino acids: CASSHPGNMYTEAFF. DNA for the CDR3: TGTGCCAGCAGCCACCCCGGGAACATGTACACTGAAGCTTTCTTT.

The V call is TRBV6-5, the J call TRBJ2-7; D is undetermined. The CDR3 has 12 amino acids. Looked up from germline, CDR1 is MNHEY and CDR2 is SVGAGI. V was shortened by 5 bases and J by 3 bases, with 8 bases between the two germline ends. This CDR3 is CASSSSGYEQYF. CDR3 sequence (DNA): TGTGCCAGCAGTAGCAGTGGCTACGAGCAGTACTTC.

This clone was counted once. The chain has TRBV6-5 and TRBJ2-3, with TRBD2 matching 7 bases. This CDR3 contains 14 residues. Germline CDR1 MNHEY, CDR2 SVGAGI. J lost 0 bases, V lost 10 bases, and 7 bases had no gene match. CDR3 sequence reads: CATASGGSTDTQYF. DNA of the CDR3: TGTGCCACCGCTAGCGGAGGGAGCACAGATACGCAGTATTTT.

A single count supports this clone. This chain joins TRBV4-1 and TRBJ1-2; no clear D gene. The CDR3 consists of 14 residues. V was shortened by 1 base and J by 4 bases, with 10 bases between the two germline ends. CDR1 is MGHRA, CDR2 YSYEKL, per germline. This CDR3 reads CASSQADRTYGYTF. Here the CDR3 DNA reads TGCGCCAGCAGCCAAGCGGATCGAACCTATGGCTACACCTTC.

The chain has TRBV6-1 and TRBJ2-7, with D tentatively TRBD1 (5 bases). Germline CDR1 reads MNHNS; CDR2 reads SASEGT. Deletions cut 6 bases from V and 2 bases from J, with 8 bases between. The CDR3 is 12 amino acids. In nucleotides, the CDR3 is TGTGCCAGCAGAGGGGCGGCCTACGAGCAGTACTTC. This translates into CASRGAAYEQYF.

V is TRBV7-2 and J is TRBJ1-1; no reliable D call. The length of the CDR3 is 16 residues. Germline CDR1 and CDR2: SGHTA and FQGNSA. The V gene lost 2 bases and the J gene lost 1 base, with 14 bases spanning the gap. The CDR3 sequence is CASSLLVRAGNTEAFF. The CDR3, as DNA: TGTGCCAGCAGCTTACTAGTAAGGGCTGGGAACACTGAAGCTTTCTTT.

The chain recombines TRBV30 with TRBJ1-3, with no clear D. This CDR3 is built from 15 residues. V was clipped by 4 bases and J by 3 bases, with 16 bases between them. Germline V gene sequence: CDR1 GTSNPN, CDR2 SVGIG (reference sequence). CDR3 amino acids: CAWNLPRFYGNTIYF. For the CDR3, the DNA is TGTGCCTGGAACCTACCCCGGTTTTATGGAAACACCATATATTTT.

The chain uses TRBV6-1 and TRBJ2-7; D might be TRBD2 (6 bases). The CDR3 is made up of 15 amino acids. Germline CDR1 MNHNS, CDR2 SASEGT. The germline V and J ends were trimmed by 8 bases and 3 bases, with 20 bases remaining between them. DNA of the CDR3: TGTGCCAGCCTCCGGGGGAGTGAAACGTACTACGAGCAGTACTTC. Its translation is CASLRGSETYYEQYF.

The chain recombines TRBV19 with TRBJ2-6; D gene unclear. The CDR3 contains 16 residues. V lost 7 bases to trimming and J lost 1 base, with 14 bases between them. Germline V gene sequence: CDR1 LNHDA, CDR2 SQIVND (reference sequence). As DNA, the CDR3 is TGTGCCAGTACTCCCCTGGGGAAATCTGGGGCCAACGTCCTGACTTTC. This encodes CASTPLGKSGANVLTF.